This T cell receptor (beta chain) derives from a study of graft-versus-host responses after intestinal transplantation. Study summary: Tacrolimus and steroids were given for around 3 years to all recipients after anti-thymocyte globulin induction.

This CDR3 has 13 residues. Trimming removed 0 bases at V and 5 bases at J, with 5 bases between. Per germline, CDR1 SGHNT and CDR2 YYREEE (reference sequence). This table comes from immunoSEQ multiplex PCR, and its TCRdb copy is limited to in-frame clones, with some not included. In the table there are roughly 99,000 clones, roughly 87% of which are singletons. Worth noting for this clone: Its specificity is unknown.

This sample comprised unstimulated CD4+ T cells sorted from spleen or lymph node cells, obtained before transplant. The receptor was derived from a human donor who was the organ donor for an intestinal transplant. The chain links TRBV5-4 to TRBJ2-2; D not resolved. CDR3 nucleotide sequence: TGTGCCAGCAGCTTGGGGGGAACCGGGGAGCTGTTTTTT. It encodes CASSLGGTGELFF. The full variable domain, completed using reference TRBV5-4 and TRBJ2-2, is ETGVTQSPTHLIKTRGQQVTLRCSSQSGHNTVSWYQQALGQGPQFIFQYYREEENGRGNFPPRFSGLQFPNYSSELNVNALELDDSALYLCASSLGGTGELFFGEGSRLTVL.